The following is a T cell receptor beta chain sequence with its context. V lost 0 bases and J 2 bases, leaving 10 bases between the germline ends. Per the germline V gene, CDR1 is SGHRS and CDR2 is YFSETQ. CDR3 length: 15 amino acids. These data originate in a study of cytomegalovirus exposure and HLA in healthy donors. The study ran its PCR with 60 Vbeta and 13 Jbeta primers. The data were produced by immunoSEQ multiplex PCR, yet TCRdb's version contains in-frame clones alone and is incomplete. The sample shows about 110,000 clones, 71% of them seen only once. The material sequenced was PBMCs. This TCR derives from a female donor in good health and CMV-seronegative. This chain connects TRBV5-1 to TRBJ2-3, with D unclear. The CDR3 loop reads CASSLDVSSTDTQYF. CDR3 DNA sequence: TGCGCCAGCAGCTTGGACGTCAGTTCCACAGATACGCAGTATTTT.